The present T cell receptor (beta chain) was sequenced within a study of cytomegalovirus exposure and HLA in healthy donors. Notes on the study in general: For TCR beta chains, V- and J-gene trimming was later linked to a missense DCLRE1C variant.

PCR used 60 Vbeta primers and 13 Jbeta primers. Using immunoSEQ multiplex PCR, the repertoire was profiled, and TCRdb retains in-frame clones only, with some absent. The sample holds about 130,000 clones, roughly four fifths seen once. Notes on this clone: What it binds is unknown.

The CDR3 sequence is 13 residues long. CDR1 PRHDT and CDR2 FYEKMQ come from the germline V gene (reference sequence). This sequence joins TRBV13 and TRBJ2-5; perhaps TRBD1 as D (5 bases). TRBJ2-7 explains the end of the DNA better; the J call may be wrong. This receptor was obtained from a woman aged 55-70 years in good health and CMV-seropositive. The specimen sequenced was PBMCs. The CDR3 DNA reads as TGTGCCAGCAGCCCTCCAGACAGTTACGAGCAGTACTTC. Protein product: CASSPPDSYEQYF.